The 17 T cell receptor beta chains below all came from one sample that was sequenced in a study of T cells expressing NK-cell markers. Using the 5' RACE reads, TCRdb records one entry per CDR3 protein without DNA. This sample's clone table lists hundreds of thousands of distinct CDR3 sequences. The specimen sequenced was blood T cells: a sorted CD56 or NKG2C T cell subset, CD4+ or CD8+ T cells, or bulk PBMC T cells (not recorded which). The source of these receptors is a man aged 18 to 30 in good health.

The chain joins TRBV5-1 to TRBJ1-5; TCRdb gives TRBD1 as the D gene, but with no DNA this cannot be confirmed. The germline gives CDR1 SGHRS, CDR2 YFSETQ. This CDR3 comprises 15 residues. The CDR3 loop reads CASSSGLSGDQPQHF.

The V gene is TRBV24-1, the J gene TRBJ2-3. The germline V gene encodes CDR1 KGHDR and CDR2 SFDVKD. The CDR3 has 14 residues. The CDR3 loop is CATSDFGSTDTQYF.

The chain employs TRBV20-1 and TRBJ2-3; with no DNA, the TCRdb D assignment of TRBD1 cannot be verified. Germline CDR1 reads DFQATT; CDR2 reads SNEGSKA (reference sequence). This CDR3 comprises 16 residues. The CDR3 reads CSVPGGVSLGTDTQYF.

The gene calls are TRBV5-1 and TRBJ1-2; the D gene TCRdb calls, TRBD1, cannot be checked with no DNA. The CDR3 runs 17 residues. Germline CDR1 is SGHRS and CDR2 is YFSETQ. The CDR3 region is CASSPRGVRERLRGYTF.

The rearrangement joins TRBV6-2 or TRBV6-3 to TRBJ2-7; TCRdb returns TRBD1, unconfirmable since there is no DNA. Germline V gene sequence: CDR1 MNHEY, CDR2 SVGEGT. This CDR3 is 12 amino acids long. The CDR3 sequence is CATQDTFYEQYF.

This chain uses TRBV5-1 with TRBJ2-1; TCRdb names TRBD2, which stays unverified in the absence of DNA. Germline CDR1 SGHRS, CDR2 YFSETQ. There are 20 residues in the CDR3. CDR3 protein: CASSLVAPGTSGKGGNEQFF.

This chain connects TRBV9 to TRBJ2-1; absent DNA, TCRdb's TRBD1 call cannot be checked. CDR1 and CDR2 (germline): SGDLS, YYNGEE. There are 15 residues in the CDR3. The CDR3 protein is CASSTGAGTTNEQFF.

This CDR3 reads CASVEQGGDTEAFF. This chain links TRBV28 with TRBJ1-1; the D call from TCRdb, TRBD1, cannot be confirmed without DNA. The CDR3 loop spans 14 amino acids. Germline V gene sequence: CDR1 MDHEN, CDR2 SYDVKM. The full variable domain, its missing parts supplied by reference TRBV28 and TRBJ1-1, is DVKVTQSSRYLVKRTGEKVFLECVQDMDHENMFWYRQDPGLGLRLIYFSYDVKMKEKGDIPEGYSVSREKKERFSLILESASTNQTSMYLCASVEQGGDTEAFFGQGTRLTVV.

This chain links TRBV3-1 with TRBJ1-1. CDR1 is LGHDT, CDR2 YNNKEL, per germline (reference sequence). This CDR3 spans 13 amino acids. The CDR3 region is CASSLYLNTEAFF.

This chain joins TRBV5-1 and TRBJ2-3; TCRdb's D call, TRBD2, is unchecked because there is no DNA. Germline CDR1 reads SGHRS; CDR2 reads YFSETQ. The CDR3 is 15 amino acids. Here the CDR3 reads CASSLGPTRTDTQYF.

This chain connects TRBV3-1 to TRBJ2-5; the D call of TRBD2 rests on TCRdb alone, since no DNA is present to check it. The CDR3 runs to 13 residues. Germline V CDR1 and CDR2: LGHDT, YNNKEL (reference sequence). This chain's CDR3 is CASRTGTSGDQYF.

The chain recombines TRBV6-4 with TRBJ1-1; TCRdb's D gene call, TRBD1, goes unchecked for lack of DNA. Germline V lookup: CDR1 MRHNA, CDR2 SNTAGT. The CDR3 sequence is 16 residues long. CDR3 sequence reads: CASSPLAGTVNTEAFF.

The chain's CDR3 is CASSLPVYGDTQYF. This chain uses TRBV7-9 with TRBJ2-3; the TCRdb D gene call, TRBD1, has no DNA to confirm it. The CDR3 runs to 14 residues. Per germline, CDR1 SEHNR and CDR2 FQNEAQ (reference sequence).

The CDR3 is CASSLAPEGGLAKNIQYF. The J gene is TRBJ2-4, the V gene TRBV11-1; TCRdb picks TRBD1, but there is no DNA to check that call. Looked up from germline, CDR1 is SGHAT and CDR2 is FQDESV (reference sequence). This CDR3 contains 18 residues.

The chain employs TRBV5-1 and TRBJ2-3. Germline V CDR1 and CDR2: SGHRS, YFSETQ. This CDR3 spans 15 amino acids. The CDR3: CASRSAGASTDTQYF.

The chain couples TRBV5-1 to TRBJ2-7; TCRdb indicates TRBD1, and absent DNA this call remains unverified. Germline V gene lookup returns CDR1 SGHRS and CDR2 YFSETQ. The CDR3 covers 12 residues. The CDR3 protein is CASSPPSDEQYF.

The rearrangement joins TRBV14 to TRBJ2-3; TCRdb lists TRBD1, though no DNA is available to test this call. The CDR3 has 15 amino acids. Germline values: CDR1 SGHDN, CDR2 FVKESK. CDR3 sequence reads: CASRGRGGHTDTQYF.